The present T cell receptor (beta chain) was sequenced within a study of CD8 T cells in Susac syndrome. V dropped 0 bases and J dropped 2 bases, with 10 bases sitting between them. The CDR3 has 15 amino acids. Germline assignment: CDR1 KGHSH and CDR2 LQKENI. Random-hexamer reverse transcription was applied to about 0.5 to 1 ug RNA. The immunoSEQ assay covered 54 Vbeta and 13 Jbeta segments for CDR3. TCRdb recomputed calls from the immunoSEQ multiplex PCR reads with MiXCR, one row per CDR3 protein. The sample lists about 120,000 distinct CDR3 sequences, over 90% seen once, with approximately 0.15% in the top ten. Negative isolation was used for CD8+ and CD4+ T cells, and FACS enrichment was applied to TEMRA cells.

Source material: CD4+ T cells from PBMCs. The V gene is TRBV18, the J gene TRBJ1-2; D remains ambiguous. This clonotype was obtained from a human donor with Susac syndrome. CDR3 nucleotides: TGTGCCAGCTCACCACCTAATCCGTTGAACTATGGCTACACCTTC. As protein: CASSPPNPLNYGYTF.